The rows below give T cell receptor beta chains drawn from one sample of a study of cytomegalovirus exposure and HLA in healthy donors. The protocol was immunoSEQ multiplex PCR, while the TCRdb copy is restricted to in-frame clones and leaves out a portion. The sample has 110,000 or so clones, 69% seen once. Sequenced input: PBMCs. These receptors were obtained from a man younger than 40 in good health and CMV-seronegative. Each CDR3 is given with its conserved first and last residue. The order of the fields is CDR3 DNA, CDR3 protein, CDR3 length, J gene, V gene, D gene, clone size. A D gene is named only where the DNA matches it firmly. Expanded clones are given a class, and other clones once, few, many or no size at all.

CDR3 DNA: TGCAGCGTTGAAGGATTGAGAGCGGCAGGGGGGCCCGAGACCCAGTACTTC; CDR3 protein: CSVEGLRAAGGPETQYF; CDR3 length: 17; J gene: TRBJ2-5; V gene: TRBV29-1; D gene: -; clone size: few
CDR3 DNA: TGCGCCAGCAGCTTGGATGGGGACAGGTTCGTCTCTGGAAACACCATATATTTT; CDR3 protein: CASSLDGDRFVSGNTIYF; CDR3 length: 18; J gene: TRBJ1-3; V gene: TRBV5-1; D gene: TRBD1; clone size: -
CDR3 DNA: TGTGCCAGCAGTTTGGGGGCGGTGGATACGCAGTATTTT; CDR3 protein: CASSLGAVDTQYF; CDR3 length: 13; J gene: TRBJ2-3; V gene: TRBV28; D gene: -; clone size: -
CDR3 DNA: TGTGCCAGCAGCTTGGATCTAGTAAAGTCAGATACGCAGTATTTT; CDR3 protein: CASSLDLVKSDTQYF; CDR3 length: 15; J gene: TRBJ2-3; V gene: TRBV5-4; D gene: -; clone size: -
CDR3 DNA: TGTGCCAGTAGTCCAAGACAGAGCTCCTACGAGCAGTACTTC; CDR3 protein: CASSPRQSSYEQYF; CDR3 length: 14; J gene: TRBJ2-7; V gene: TRBV19; D gene: -; clone size: -
CDR3 DNA: TGCGCCAGCAGCCAAGGGTCTAGCGGGAGGGCTGAGCCTCGAGAGACCCAGTACTTC; CDR3 protein: CASSQGSSGRAEPRETQYF; CDR3 length: 19; J gene: TRBJ2-5; V gene: TRBV4-3; D gene: TRBD2; clone size: -
CDR3 DNA: TGTGCCAGCTCACCACCAGGGAGGGTAGGCGAGCAGTACTTC; CDR3 protein: CASSPPGRVGEQYF; CDR3 length: 14; J gene: TRBJ2-7; V gene: TRBV18; D gene: TRBD2; clone size: -
CDR3 DNA: TGTGCCAGCAGCCCCTTCCGGGACAGGAGATACAATGAGCAGTTCTTC; CDR3 protein: CASSPFRDRRYNEQFF; CDR3 length: 16; J gene: TRBJ2-1; V gene: TRBV4-2; D gene: TRBD1; clone size: -
CDR3 DNA: TGTGCCAGCAGCCCGTCAGGGTCCTTCTCTGGAAACACCATATATTTT; CDR3 protein: CASSPSGSFSGNTIYF; CDR3 length: 16; J gene: TRBJ1-3; V gene: TRBV9; D gene: -; clone size: few
CDR3 DNA: TGTGCCAGTAGTATTTCAGGGGGCGTGGGGATGAACACTGAAGCTTTCTTT; CDR3 protein: CASSISGGVGMNTEAFF; CDR3 length: 17; J gene: TRBJ1-1; V gene: TRBV19; D gene: TRBD1; clone size: -
CDR3 DNA: TGTGCGGGGGGCAATGAGCAGTTCTTC; CDR3 protein: CAGGNEQFF; CDR3 length: 9; J gene: TRBJ2-1; V gene: TRBV9; D gene: -; clone size: -
CDR3 DNA: TGTGCCAGCAGCCACGATAGGGGTATTAATCAGCCCCAGCATTTT; CDR3 protein: CASSHDRGINQPQHF; CDR3 length: 15; J gene: TRBJ1-5; V gene: TRBV6-5; D gene: -; clone size: -
CDR3 DNA: TGTGCCAGCTCACCTTGGGCTAGCGGGAGATCTGGAGATACGCAGTATTTT; CDR3 protein: CASSPWASGRSGDTQYF; CDR3 length: 17; J gene: TRBJ2-3; V gene: TRBV18; D gene: TRBD2; clone size: -
CDR3 DNA: TGTGCCAGCAGCTTAGGAGGCGGGCGCACTGAAGCTTTCTTT; CDR3 protein: CASSLGGGRTEAFF; CDR3 length: 14; J gene: TRBJ1-1; V gene: TRBV7-2; D gene: -; clone size: -
CDR3 DNA: TGTGCCAGTAGTTTTCGGACAGGCGCCATCCAAGAGACCCAGTACTTC; CDR3 protein: CASSFRTGAIQETQYF; CDR3 length: 16; J gene: TRBJ2-5; V gene: TRBV19; D gene: TRBD1; clone size: -
CDR3 DNA: TGTGCCAGCAGCTTAGATCTTACAGACTACGAGCAGTACTTC; CDR3 protein: CASSLDLTDYEQYF; CDR3 length: 14; J gene: TRBJ2-7; V gene: TRBV11-2; D gene: -; clone size: -
CDR3 DNA: TGTGCCAGCAGCCCATTAGACGAGGGAACCTACACAGATACGCAGTATTTT; CDR3 protein: CASSPLDEGTYTDTQYF; CDR3 length: 17; J gene: TRBJ2-3; V gene: TRBV11-2; D gene: -; clone size: -
CDR3 DNA: TGCGCCAGCAGCCTTTTATCGGCGGGGTTCCGTTACAATGAGCAGTTCTTC; CDR3 protein: CASSLLSAGFRYNEQFF; CDR3 length: 17; J gene: TRBJ2-1; V gene: TRBV4-3; D gene: -; clone size: -
CDR3 DNA: TGTGCCAGCTCACCCCCGGGACAGGGGCAAAACGAGCAGTACTTC; CDR3 protein: CASSPPGQGQNEQYF; CDR3 length: 15; J gene: TRBJ2-7; V gene: TRBV18; D gene: TRBD1; clone size: -
CDR3 DNA: TGTGCCAGCAGTTTAGCGGGAGGCAGCACAGATACGCAGTATTTT; CDR3 protein: CASSLAGGSTDTQYF; CDR3 length: 15; J gene: TRBJ2-3; V gene: TRBV28; D gene: TRBD2; clone size: few
CDR3 DNA: TGTGCCAGCACACCGGGACAGGGGGCATCGAATGAGACCCAGTACTTC; CDR3 protein: CASTPGQGASNETQYF; CDR3 length: 16; J gene: TRBJ2-5; V gene: TRBV21-1; D gene: -; clone size: -
CDR3 DNA: TGTGCCAGCAGCTTAGGGGGGACTAAACAGTTCTTC; CDR3 protein: CASSLGGTKQFF; CDR3 length: 12; J gene: TRBJ2-1; V gene: TRBV11-2; D gene: TRBD2; clone size: once
CDR3 DNA: TGTGCCAGTAGTACGGGACAGGGAAGAGGCAATCAGCCCCAGCATTTT; CDR3 protein: CASSTGQGRGNQPQHF; CDR3 length: 16; J gene: TRBJ1-5; V gene: TRBV19; D gene: TRBD1; clone size: few
CDR3 DNA: TGTGCCAGCAGCAATGTAGCGGGAGCATCCTACAATGAGCAGTTCTTC; CDR3 protein: CASSNVAGASYNEQFF; CDR3 length: 16; J gene: TRBJ2-1; V gene: TRBV28; D gene: TRBD2; clone size: -
CDR3 DNA: TGTGCCAGCCTCAGGACAGGGCAAACCTACGAGCAGTACTTC; CDR3 protein: CASLRTGQTYEQYF; CDR3 length: 14; J gene: TRBJ2-7; V gene: TRBV5-6; D gene: TRBD1; clone size: -
CDR3 DNA: TGTGCCAGCAGTTCAGGGAACATGAACACTGAAGCTTTCTTT; CDR3 protein: CASSSGNMNTEAFF; CDR3 length: 14; J gene: TRBJ1-1; V gene: TRBV27; D gene: -; clone size: -
CDR3 DNA: TGTGCCAGCAGCACGCCCAAGGAAGGACAGGGATATAGCAATCAGCCCCAGCATTTT; CDR3 protein: CASSTPKEGQGYSNQPQHF; CDR3 length: 19; J gene: TRBJ1-5; V gene: TRBV28; D gene: TRBD1; clone size: few
CDR3 DNA: TGTACCACCGGCAGAGATCGGGAAGGCCCATATGGCTACACCTTC; CDR3 protein: CTTGRDREGPYGYTF; CDR3 length: 15; J gene: TRBJ1-2; V gene: TRBV15; D gene: -; clone size: -
CDR3 DNA: TGTGCCAGCAGCTTAGATGCGGGAGAGACCCAGTACTTC; CDR3 protein: CASSLDAGETQYF; CDR3 length: 13; J gene: TRBJ2-5; V gene: TRBV7-9; D gene: -; clone size: -
CDR3 DNA: TGTGCCAGCAGTGAATGGAGGACAGGGACGTCGCACAATGAGCAGTTCTTC; CDR3 protein: CASSEWRTGTSHNEQFF; CDR3 length: 17; J gene: TRBJ2-1; V gene: TRBV25-1; D gene: TRBD1; clone size: -
CDR3 DNA: TGTGCCATCAGTGAGCAGGGCAACTATGGCTACACCTTC; CDR3 protein: CAISEQGNYGYTF; CDR3 length: 13; J gene: TRBJ1-2; V gene: TRBV10-3; D gene: -; clone size: -
CDR3 DNA: TGCGCCAGCAGCCAAGCAGTAGCGGGAGTAAACGAGCAGTACTTC; CDR3 protein: CASSQAVAGVNEQYF; CDR3 length: 15; J gene: TRBJ2-7; V gene: TRBV4-3; D gene: TRBD2; clone size: -
CDR3 DNA: TGTGCCAGCTCACCACTGGGACAGGGCGATCAGCCCCAGCATTTT; CDR3 protein: CASSPLGQGDQPQHF; CDR3 length: 15; J gene: TRBJ1-5; V gene: TRBV18; D gene: TRBD1; clone size: -
CDR3 DNA: TGTGCCAGCAAGGGCTTGGACAGGGGTTCCGATCAGCCCCAGCATTTT; CDR3 protein: CASKGLDRGSDQPQHF; CDR3 length: 16; J gene: TRBJ1-5; V gene: TRBV2; D gene: TRBD1; clone size: -
CDR3 DNA: TGTGCCTGGGCCCCTTACAGGGGGTCAGGAAACACCATATATTTT; CDR3 protein: CAWAPYRGSGNTIYF; CDR3 length: 15; J gene: TRBJ1-3; V gene: TRBV30; D gene: TRBD1; clone size: -
CDR3 DNA: TGTGCCAGCAGCCTAGACGCAGGGAAGGCTTTCTTT; CDR3 protein: CASSLDAGKAFF; CDR3 length: 12; J gene: TRBJ1-1; V gene: TRBV7-2; D gene: -; clone size: -
CDR3 DNA: TGTGCCAGCAGCTTCAGGGTGGGGGAGACCCAGTACTTC; CDR3 protein: CASSFRVGETQYF; CDR3 length: 13; J gene: TRBJ2-5; V gene: TRBV5-6; D gene: -; clone size: few
CDR3 DNA: TGTGCCAGCAGCTCCGGACAGGTTAACGAGCAGTACTTC; CDR3 protein: CASSSGQVNEQYF; CDR3 length: 13; J gene: TRBJ2-7; V gene: TRBV7-3; D gene: TRBD1; clone size: -
CDR3 DNA: TGTGCCAGCAGCCTAAGACAGGGCTCCTACGAGCAGTACTTC; CDR3 protein: CASSLRQGSYEQYF; CDR3 length: 14; J gene: TRBJ2-7; V gene: TRBV14; D gene: TRBD1; clone size: -
CDR3 DNA: TGTGCTAGTGGTTTGCCGCCGGCACAGGGGATTTCGGAAGGGGCCAACGGCCTGACTTTC; CDR3 protein: CASGLPPAQGISEGANGLTF; CDR3 length: 20; J gene: TRBJ2-6; V gene: TRBV12-5; D gene: TRBD1; clone size: -
CDR3 DNA: TGTGCCAGCAGCTTATGGGGGGGTGATGGCTACACCTTC; CDR3 protein: CASSLWGGDGYTF; CDR3 length: 13; J gene: TRBJ1-2; V gene: TRBV11-2; D gene: -; clone size: -
CDR3 DNA: TGTGCCAGCAGCTTACACGGGAACACTGAAGCTTTCTTT; CDR3 protein: CASSLHGNTEAFF; CDR3 length: 13; J gene: TRBJ1-1; V gene: TRBV7-9; D gene: -; clone size: few